The rows below give T cell receptor beta chains drawn from one sample of a study of cytomegalovirus exposure and HLA in healthy donors. Measured with immunoSEQ multiplex PCR; TCRdb has only the in-frame clones, and not every one. This table holds 150,000 to 250,000 clones, roughly 78% found once. Sequencing was performed on PBMCs. The receptors derive from a girl aged 10 to 17 in good health and CMV-seropositive. CDR3s include the opening cysteine and the closing phenylalanine or tryptophan. A D gene is named only where the DNA matches it firmly. The size of a clone is reported for some rows only, either as once, few or many, or as a class for expanded clones.

D: TRBD1; V: TRBV2; J: TRBJ1-2; size: -; DNA: TGTGCCGGAAGGAAGACAGGGTATAACTATGGCTACACCTTC; CDR3: CAGRKTGYNYGYTF
D: TRBD1; V: TRBV9; J: TRBJ2-7; size: once; DNA: TGTGCCAGCAGCGTAGAAACAGGGGCCATCTACGAGCAGTACTTC; CDR3: CASSVETGAIYEQYF
D: TRBD1; V: TRBV19; J: TRBJ1-1; size: -; DNA: TGTGCCAGTAGTATCCAGGGGGCAGATACTGAAGCTTTCTTT; CDR3: CASSIQGADTEAFF
D: -; V: TRBV6-1; J: TRBJ2-7; size: -; DNA: TGTGCCAGCAGTAAGCAGGGGAAAATCTACGAGCAGTACTTC; CDR3: CASSKQGKIYEQYF
D: -; V: TRBV30; J: TRBJ1-3; size: -; DNA: TGTGCCTGGAGTGTAGCGGAGGGAAACACCATATATTTT; CDR3: CAWSVAEGNTIYF
D: -; V: TRBV30; J: TRBJ1-1; size: -; DNA: TGTGCCTGGAGAAGGGAGCGTACTGAAGCTTTCTTT; CDR3: CAWRRERTEAFF
D: -; V: TRBV29-1; J: TRBJ2-5; size: -; DNA: TGCAGCGTTGTGGGCGGGGGCCCTCAAGAGACCCAGTACTTC; CDR3: CSVVGGGPQETQYF
D: -; V: TRBV5-5; J: TRBJ1-2; size: -; DNA: TGTGCCAGCAGCATACTACCGGGACAAGGGGCCTCGGCTAACACCTTC; CDR3: CASSILPGQGASANTF
D: TRBD2; V: TRBV5-1; J: TRBJ2-3; size: -; DNA: TGCGCCAGCAGCGAGCGGGGGCCCCACACAGATACGCAGTATTTT; CDR3: CASSERGPHTDTQYF
D: TRBD1; V: TRBV19; J: TRBJ1-3; size: -; DNA: TGTGCCAGTAGCCAACAGGGGAACTCTGGAAACACCATATATTTT; CDR3: CASSQQGNSGNTIYF
D: -; V: TRBV5-6; J: TRBJ2-2; size: -; DNA: TGTGCCAGCAGCTTGGAAAAGGGGAAAACGAACACCGGGGAGCTGTTTTTT; CDR3: CASSLEKGKTNTGELFF
D: -; V: TRBV11-2; J: TRBJ2-1; size: -; DNA: TGTGCCAGCAGCTTTGGGACATTTTACAATGAGCAGTTCTTC; CDR3: CASSFGTFYNEQFF
D: TRBD2; V: TRBV10-1; J: TRBJ2-1; size: once; DNA: TGCGCCAACTACAAACAGCGGGGAGAAACCTACAATGAGCAGTTCTTC; CDR3: CANYKQRGETYNEQFF
D: TRBD1; V: TRBV6-5; J: TRBJ1-2; size: once; DNA: TGTGTCAGCAGTCATGAAAGAGGGACAGCGGGCTACACCTTC; CDR3: CVSSHERGTAGYTF
D: -; V: TRBV6-1; J: TRBJ1-1; size: -; DNA: TGTGCCAGCAGTGGGGGGGATCTTGAAGCTTTCTTC; CDR3: CASSGGDLEAFF
D: -; V: TRBV6-1; J: TRBJ1-2; size: -; DNA: TGTGCCAGCACTACCATAGGGGCTGGGTACTATGGCTACACCTTC; CDR3: CASTTIGAGYYGYTF
D: -; V: TRBV4-3; J: TRBJ2-1; size: -; DNA: TGCGCCAGCAGCCAAGTCGCGAACAATGAGCAGTTCTTC; CDR3: CASSQVANNEQFF
D: TRBD2; V: TRBV6-4; J: TRBJ2-3; size: few; DNA: TGTGCCAGCTCGCTAGCGGGGGGGCACACAGATACGCAGTATTTT; CDR3: CASSLAGGHTDTQYF
D: TRBD1; V: TRBV5-4; J: TRBJ1-6; size: -; DNA: TGTGCCAGCAGCTCGGGACAGGGTGGCACCCATTCACCCCTCCACTTT; CDR3: CASSSGQGGTHSPLHF
D: -; V: TRBV27; J: TRBJ1-1; size: -; DNA: TGTGCCAGCAGTTTCCTCCAGGGGAACACTGAAGCTTTCTTT; CDR3: CASSFLQGNTEAFF
D: -; V: TRBV27; J: TRBJ1-1; size: -; DNA: TGTGCCAGCAGTTTAGCGTTGGGGCGCCGTACTGAAGCTTTCTTT; CDR3: CASSLALGRRTEAFF
D: -; V: TRBV14; J: TRBJ1-6; size: -; DNA: TGTGCCAGCAGCCAACTGCGGGGTAACAGTTCACCCCTCCACTTT; CDR3: CASSQLRGNSSPLHF
D: TRBD1; V: TRBV9; J: TRBJ2-7; size: -; DNA: TGTGCCAGCAGCGTAGCCCCGACAGGGGGCTACGAGCAGTACTTC; CDR3: CASSVAPTGGYEQYF
D: -; V: TRBV14; J: TRBJ2-7; size: few; DNA: TGTGCCAGCAGCCAAGATCCGGCCAGGGGAGAGCAGTACTTC; CDR3: CASSQDPARGEQYF
D: TRBD1; V: TRBV7-9; J: TRBJ1-1; size: -; DNA: TGTGCCAGCCATTTAACAGGGGGCCTCAAGAACACTGAAGCTTTCTTT; CDR3: CASHLTGGLKNTEAFF
D: TRBD1; V: TRBV13; J: TRBJ1-1; size: once; DNA: TGTGCCAGCAGCGTCCAGACAGGGGCCTTGAACACTGAAGCTTTCTTT; CDR3: CASSVQTGALNTEAFF
D: -; V: TRBV7-9; J: TRBJ1-1; size: -; DNA: TGTGCCAGCAGCTTTAGCCCCAGCACTGAAGCTTTCTTT; CDR3: CASSFSPSTEAFF
D: TRBD1; V: TRBV2; J: TRBJ1-6; size: -; DNA: TGTGCCAGCAGCGCCGGGACAGGGGGATCACCCCTCCACTTT; CDR3: CASSAGTGGSPLHF
D: TRBD1; V: TRBV6-6; J: TRBJ2-3; size: -; DNA: TGTGCCAGCAGTTATTTGGGACAGGGGAGCGCAGATACGCAGTATTTT; CDR3: CASSYLGQGSADTQYF
D: TRBD2; V: TRBV10-1; J: TRBJ2-2; size: -; DNA: TGCGCCAGCAGTGGGTATAGCGGGGGGTCTAACACCGGGGAGCTGTTTTTT; CDR3: CASSGYSGGSNTGELFF
D: TRBD1; V: TRBV19; J: TRBJ2-2; size: -; DNA: TGTGCGACCAATCCCACCGGGACAGACACCGGGGAGCTGTTTTTT; CDR3: CATNPTGTDTGELFF
D: -; V: TRBV10-2; J: TRBJ2-2; size: few; DNA: TGCGCCAGCAATTGGGGCACGAACACCGGGGAGCTGTTTTTT; CDR3: CASNWGTNTGELFF
D: TRBD1; V: TRBV5-8; J: TRBJ1-5; size: -; DNA: TGTGCCAGCAGCTTTAATCAGGGGGCTCAGCCCCAGCATTTT; CDR3: CASSFNQGAQPQHF
D: TRBD2; V: TRBV7-2; J: TRBJ2-7; size: -; DNA: TGTGCCAGCAGCCTTCTAGCGGGGGGTACCTACGAGCAGTACTTC; CDR3: CASSLLAGGTYEQYF
D: -; V: TRBV9; J: TRBJ2-2; size: -; DNA: TGTGCCAGCAGCTATACAGACACCGGGGAGCTGTTTTTT; CDR3: CASSYTDTGELFF
D: TRBD1; V: TRBV27; J: TRBJ1-2; size: -; DNA: TGTGCCAGCAGTTTGACCGGGACAGGGAACTATGGCTACACCTTC; CDR3: CASSLTGTGNYGYTF
D: -; V: TRBV10-3; J: TRBJ2-7; size: -; DNA: TGTGCCATCAGTCCCGAAGAGACAGGTGAGCAGTACTTC; CDR3: CAISPEETGEQYF
D: -; V: TRBV9; J: TRBJ1-5; size: -; DNA: TGTGCCAGCAGCGTAGCGGGAAACAATCAGCCCCAGCATTTT; CDR3: CASSVAGNNQPQHF
D: TRBD2; V: TRBV29-1; J: TRBJ2-1; size: -; DNA: TGCAGCGCTTGGGGACTAGCGGGGAGCAATGAGCAGTTCTTC; CDR3: CSAWGLAGSNEQFF
D: TRBD1; V: TRBV6-1; J: TRBJ1-6; size: -; DNA: TGTGCCACCGGGGGACAGTCTAATTCACCCCTCCACTTT; CDR3: CATGGQSNSPLHF
D: TRBD2; V: TRBV5-1; J: TRBJ2-1; size: once; DNA: TGCGCCAGCAGCTACGGGGGGTTTAACAATGAGCAGTTCTTC; CDR3: CASSYGGFNNEQFF
D: -; V: TRBV6-1; J: TRBJ1-3; size: -; DNA: TGTGCCAGCAGTGAAAGGGGTGGGAACACCATATATTTT; CDR3: CASSERGGNTIYF
D: -; V: TRBV30; J: TRBJ1-2; size: -; DNA: TGTGCCTGGAGTGGGCAGGGCTATGGCTACACCTTC; CDR3: CAWSGQGYGYTF
D: TRBD1; V: TRBV5-4; J: TRBJ1-4; size: -; DNA: TGTGCCAGCAGCGTACGGGACAGGGAGAAGACTAATGAAAAACTGTTTTTT; CDR3: CASSVRDREKTNEKLFF
D: -; V: TRBV21-1; J: TRBJ1-2; size: -; DNA: TGTGCCAGCAGCAAAAACCCCAGGGGGTGGCATGGCTACACCTTC; CDR3: CASSKNPRGWHGYTF
D: TRBD1; V: TRBV14; J: TRBJ1-2; size: -; DNA: TGTGCCAGCAGCCATACAGGGGGCGCAGGCTACACCTTC; CDR3: CASSHTGGAGYTF
D: -; V: TRBV29-1; J: TRBJ2-5; size: -; DNA: TGCAGCGCCCGTGCAGAAGAGACCCAGTACTTC; CDR3: CSARAEETQYF
D: -; V: TRBV6-5; J: TRBJ2-7; size: -; DNA: TGTGCCAGCAGTCACCCCCAGGCCTCGAGTGAGCAGTACTTC; CDR3: CASSHPQASSEQYF
D: TRBD1; V: TRBV9; J: TRBJ2-5; size: once; DNA: TGTGCCAGCAGCGTGTACGGACAGGGGGCCGGAGAGACCCAGTACTTC; CDR3: CASSVYGQGAGETQYF
D: -; V: TRBV25-1; J: TRBJ2-3; size: -; DNA: TGTGCCAGCAGAGGACAGTCCGGCCCCGCAGATACGCAGTATTTT; CDR3: CASRGQSGPADTQYF